This T cell receptor (beta chain) was retrieved from a study of high-grade serous ovarian cancer treatment subgroups. Study at large: Samples averaged around 14,000 reads and several thousand unique TCR beta rearrangements.

The ends were cut back, 1 base at V and 6 bases at J, with 13 bases in the middle. CDR1 is SGHVS, CDR2 FNYEAQ, per germline. The CDR3 consists of 15 residues. The tumor samples were collected prior to definitive surgery or chemotherapy. Clones were sequenced by immunoSEQ multiplex PCR, and TCRdb holds only the in-frame ones, with some missing. This table has about 15,000 clones, under 85% appearing once. The TCR sequence derives from a human donor with high-grade serous ovarian cancer. Sample: tumor tissue. The rearrangement uses TRBV7-6 and TRBJ2-1, with TRBD1 as a possible D gene (5 bases). In nucleotides, the CDR3 is TGTGCCAGCAGCTTAGGACAAGGGGATCTCAATGAGCAGTTCTTC. Amino acid sequence: CASSLGQGDLNEQFF.